This T cell receptor beta chain derives from a study of patients and donors after allogeneic stem cell transplantation. Germline lookup yields CDR1 MDHEN and CDR2 SYDVKM. V was clipped by 4 bases and J by 5 bases; unmatched bases: 3. This CDR3 has 14 residues. MiXCR was run by TCRdb on the RT-PCR reads, yielding one entry per CDR3 protein. The sample carries around 150,000 distinct CDR3 sequences, 37% recorded once. The TCR sequence derives from a human donor who was either an allogeneic HSCT recipient or a stem cell or donor lymphocyte infusion donor (not recorded which). It is not recorded whose cells these are; they may come from a transplant donor. Material for sequencing was blood, either unsorted or a sorted T cell fraction (not recorded which). The V gene is TRBV28, the J gene TRBJ1-4, with TRBD1 identical over 8 bases. The CDR3: CASSYRGENEKLFF. CDR3 nucleotide sequence: TGTGCCAGCAGTTACAGGGGGGAAAATGAAAAACTGTTTTTT.